The clone carrying this T cell receptor beta chain has a single count. Its antigen is not identified. This record belongs to a study of blood T cells in healthy people across ages. Study context: About one barcoded beta molecule per two T cells was the capture yield of template switching. Study-wide results and caveats: Significant beta diversity loss was already apparent by age roughly 40, declining roughly linearly. Calculation of diversity from one million T cells yielded estimates considered to be underestimates.

The CDR3 totals 14 residues. Germline V lookup: CDR1 SGHRS, CDR2 YFSETQ. Trimming took off 2 bases at V and 3 bases at J, with 8 bases between the two ends. A sample-barcoded 5' primer and a J-beta primer mix were used in a second PCR of roughly 6 to 12 cycles. One entry per CDR3 protein, called by TCRdb with MiXCR from the 5' RACE reads. The sample holds 1.5 million to 2 million distinct CDR3 sequences; about 31% are singletons and the top ten take over 9%. In terms of origin and age, donors were healthy Caucasian individuals from Russia aged about 6 to 90. Specimen: blood. The clonotype comes from a woman aged 30 to 39 in good health. The V and J genes are TRBV5-1 and TRBJ2-2; D is uncertain. The CDR3 region has the DNA TGCGCCAGCAGCTTCGCCAGATACACCGGGGAGCTGTTTTTT. Translation gives CASSFARYTGELFF.